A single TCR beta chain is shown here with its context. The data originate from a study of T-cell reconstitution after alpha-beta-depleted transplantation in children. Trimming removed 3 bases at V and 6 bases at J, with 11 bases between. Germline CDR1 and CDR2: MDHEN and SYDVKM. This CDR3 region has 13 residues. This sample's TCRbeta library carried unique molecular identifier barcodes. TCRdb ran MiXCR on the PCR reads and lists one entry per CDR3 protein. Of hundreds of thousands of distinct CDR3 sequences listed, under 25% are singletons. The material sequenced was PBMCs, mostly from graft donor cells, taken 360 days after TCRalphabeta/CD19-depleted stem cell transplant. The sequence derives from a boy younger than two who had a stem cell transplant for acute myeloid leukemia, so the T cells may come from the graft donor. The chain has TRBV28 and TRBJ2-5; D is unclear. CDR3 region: CASSFFVRQTQYF. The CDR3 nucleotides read TGTGCCAGCAGTTTTTTTGTGAGACAGACCCAGTACTTC.